The 15 T cell receptor beta chains presented below share a single source sample, sequenced in a study of regulatory T cells in long-lasting Graves disease. CDR3 regions were amplified by Arm-PCR using iRepertoire HTBI primers to build TCR beta libraries. TCRdb reprocessed the multiplex PCR reads with MiXCR, giving one entry per CDR3 protein. This sample has over 450,000 distinct CDR3 sequences, with about 12% found just once. Time point given: newly diagnosed GD, antithyroid drugs for less than 3 months. From RNA extracted from PBMCs, the TCR library was made. This sample was also put to use in a study of T cells in Graves' hyperthyroidism and ophthalmopathy.

The specimen was peripheral blood mononuclear cells (PBMCs), collected at new diagnosis, from a patient treated with antithyroid drugs. These receptors were collected from a woman aged 30 to 39 with Graves disease.

Comments on this clonotype: A much larger clone differs from this one at a single base, so this may be a read error. The CDR3 DNA sequence: TGTGCCAGCAGCTTAATGACGGAACAAGAGGCCCAGTACTTC. It codes for CASSLMTEQEAQYF. The chain recombines TRBV13 with TRBJ2-1; the D is unclear. The last part of the DNA fits TRBJ2-5 better; the J call may be wrong. Germline V gene lookup returns CDR1 PRHDT and CDR2 FYEKMQ (reference sequence). The CDR3 consists of 14 residues.

This clonotype was detected ten times or more. The gene calls are TRBV20-1 and TRBJ1-1; D gene ambiguous. CDR3 size: 15 residues. The germline V gene has CDR1 DFQATT and CDR2 SNEGSKA (reference sequence). V lost 0 bases and J 1 base, leaving 12 bases between the germline ends. CDR3 DNA sequence: TGCAGTGCTAGAGATCGGAGGTTAGGGAACACTGAAGCTTTCTTT. This sequence encodes CSARDRRLGNTEAFF.

This clonotype was counted many times. The J gene is TRBJ2-2, the V gene TRBV28; D is possibly TRBD1 or TRBD2 (5 bases each). CDR1 is MDHEN, CDR2 SYDVKM, per germline. V shed 6 bases and J shed 1 base, with 21 bases lying between them. The CDR3 length is 18 residues. The CDR3 loop is CASSPLLGEHRNTGELFF. For the CDR3, the DNA is TGTGCCAGCAGCCCCTTACTGGGGGAGCATCGGAACACCGGGGAGCTGTTTTTT.

This clonotype has a count of ten or more. The chain links TRBV3-1 to TRBJ1-2, with D hard to call. This CDR3 is 12 amino acids long. V lost 2 bases and J lost 3, with 4 bases in between. CDR1 and CDR2 (germline): LGHDT, YNNKEL (reference sequence). The CDR3 DNA reads TGTGCCAGCAGCCAATTCTACTATGGCTACACCTTC. Its protein is CASSQFYYGYTF.

This chain links TRBV2 with TRBJ1-5, with D possibly being TRBD1 (5 bases). The CDR3 runs 14 residues. Deletions cut 7 bases from V and 7 bases from J, with 17 bases between. CDR1 and CDR2 from the germline V gene are SNHLY and FYNNEI. DNA for the CDR3: TGTGCCAGCAAGGGGCGGGGAAAAGAGCAGCCCCAGCATTTT. As protein: CASKGRGKEQPQHF.

This clonotype was counted ten times or more. The V and J genes are TRBV29-1 and TRBJ2-1, with 8 bases aligning to TRBD2. This CDR3 contains 15 residues. Germline trimming cut 4 bases from V and 3 bases from J; bases unmatched to any gene: 8. CDR1 and CDR2 (germline): SQVTM, ANQGSEA. CDR3 DNA sequence: TGCAGCGTTGGGCGGCTAGCGGGTCTCTACAATGAGCAGTTCTTC. Amino acids: CSVGRLAGLYNEQFF.

This clonotype has a count of ten or more. This chain joins TRBV18 and TRBJ2-7, with TRBD1 matching over 7 bases. After removal of 2 bases from V and 3 bases from J, the junction contained 4 bases not matched to a gene. The length of the CDR3 is 14 residues. Germline V gives CDR1 KGHSH, CDR2 LQKENI. The CDR3 loop reads CASSPGTEGYEQYF. The CDR3, as DNA: TGTGCCAGCTCACCAGGGACAGAAGGCTACGAGCAGTACTTC.

This clonotype was observed a few times. This chain links TRBV19 with TRBJ2-3; weak D call: TRBD1 (5 bases). CDR3 length: 12 residues. Germline CDR1 and CDR2: LNHDA and SQIVND (reference sequence). V dropped 5 bases and J dropped 7 bases, with 10 bases sitting between them. The CDR3 nucleotides read TGTGCCAGTAGTTTGGACACCTATACGCAGTATTTT. Protein: CASSLDTYTQYF.

This clonotype was found many times. The chain couples TRBV20-1 to TRBJ2-7; D is unclear. Trimming shortened V by 6 bases and J by 0 bases, and 15 bases separated the two germline ends. Germline-derived CDR1 and CDR2 are DFQATT and SNEGSKA (reference sequence). The CDR3 loop spans 14 amino acids. The CDR3 spells CSAQSLPSSYEQYF. For the CDR3, the DNA is TGCAGTGCCCAAAGCCTCCCCAGCTCCTACGAGCAGTACTTC.

This chain joins TRBV9 and TRBJ2-3, with D tentatively TRBD1 (6 bases). The germline gives CDR1 SGDLS, CDR2 YYNGEE. The CDR3 is 14 amino acids. The germline V and J ends were trimmed by 7 bases and 2 bases, with 14 bases remaining between them. The CDR3 DNA follows: TGTGCCAGCCAGACAGGCCAATCCACAGATACGCAGTATTTT. The encoded protein is CASQTGQSTDTQYF. Complete variable domain (other parts from reference TRBV9 and TRBJ2-3): DSGVTQTPKHLITATGQRVTLRCSPRSGDLSVYWYQQSLDQGLQFLIQYYNGEERAKGNILERFSAQQFPDLHSELNLSSLELGDSALYFCASQTGQSTDTQYFGPGTRLTVL.

This clonotype was seen at least ten times. In nucleotides, the CDR3 is TGTGCCTGGGGGGATGGCGCTGAAGCTTTCTTT. It codes for CAWGDGAEAFF. This chain connects TRBV30 to TRBJ1-1; D is ambiguous. The CDR3 loop spans 11 amino acids. V lost 5 bases and J lost 6, with 10 bases in between. CDR1 GTSNPN and CDR2 SVGIG come from the germline V gene (reference sequence).

This clonotype was seen ten or more times. This rearrangement joins TRBV2 to TRBJ2-5, with 7 bases that match TRBD1. Germline V gene lookup returns CDR1 SNHLY and CDR2 FYNNEI. J lost 5 bases, V lost 7 bases, and 4 bases had no gene match. The CDR3 covers 12 residues. The CDR3 nucleotides are TGTGCCAGCAAGGGGGCATCTGAGACCCAGTACTTC. Its translation: CASKGASETQYF.

This clonotype appeared many times. The V gene is TRBV5-1, the J gene TRBJ1-1, with unresolved D. CDR1 and CDR2 (germline): SGHRS, YFSETQ. The germline V and J ends were trimmed by 1 base and 3 bases, with 10 bases remaining between them. The CDR3 runs 14 residues. The CDR3 coding sequence is TGCGCCAGCAGCTTGATGGGAAAGGACACTGAAGCTTTCTTT. This translates into CASSLMGKDTEAFF. Full variable domain (missing parts from reference TRBV5-1 and TRBJ1-1): KAGVTQTPRYLIKTRGQQVTLSCSPISGHRSVSWYQQTPGQGLQFLFEYFSETQRNKGNFPGRFSGRQFSNSRSEMNVSTLELGDSALYLCASSLMGKDTEAFFGQGTRLTVV.

This clonotype was picked up many times. The V gene is TRBV12-3 or TRBV12-4, the J gene TRBJ1-6, with D possibly matching TRBD1 (6 bases). This CDR3 comprises 14 residues. The ends were cut back, 6 bases at V and 8 bases at J, with 14 bases in the middle. CDR3 sequence reads: CASSLDRLDSPLHF. CDR3 sequence (DNA): TGTGCCAGCAGCCTGGACAGATTGGATTCACCCCTCCACTTT.

In this sample, this clonotype turned up many times. V is TRBV2 and J is TRBJ2-7; D not resolved. The V and J ends lost 6 bases and 1 base respectively, with 10 bases between them. In germline, CDR1 is SNHLY, CDR2 FYNNEI. The CDR3 is 13 amino acids. CDR3 protein: CASRRTASYEQYF. The DNA of the CDR3 is TGTGCCAGCAGGCGTACAGCGTCCTACGAGCAGTACTTC.